The 32 T cell receptor beta chains in this list originate from one sample, sequenced in a study of blood T cell repertoires in COVID-19. Generated by immunoSEQ multiplex PCR, the TCRdb table keeps only in-frame clones and is missing some. The table lists 150,000 to 200,000 clones, more than 90% of them singletons. The sequenced sample consisted of peripheral blood. The source is a man in his sixties with active or convalescent COVID-19.

The chain recombines TRBV21-1 with TRBJ2-1; the listed D gene, TRBD2, was not tested against the DNA. TRBV21-1 is an annotated pseudogene. The CDR3 consists of 16 residues. CDR3 in DNA: TGTGCCAGCAGCAATTACGGAGCCGGGAGGGAAGATGAGCAGTTCTTC. Translation gives CASSNYGAGREDEQFF.

The J gene is TRBJ2-7, the V gene TRBV3-1 (or the pseudogene TRBV3-2); the match to TRBD1 covers 7 bases. Losses at the gene ends were 0 bases for V and 3 bases for J; bases not matched to a gene: 5. The CDR3 spans 15 residues. The germline CDR1 and CDR2 sequences are LGHDT and YNNKEL (reference sequence). For the CDR3, the DNA is TGTGCCAGCAGCCAAGACCCTGGGACAGTCTACGAGCAGTACTTC. It is translated as CASSQDPGTVYEQYF.

The genes are TRBV19 and TRBJ2-1, with D hard to call. Germline V gives CDR1 LNHDA, CDR2 SQIVND (reference sequence). V was clipped by 5 bases and J by 5 bases, with 10 bases between them. CDR3 length: 13 amino acids. The CDR3 DNA is TGTGCCAGTAGTCCCCAGTCCAACAATGAGCAGTTCTTC. Amino acids: CASSPQSNNEQFF.

Concerning this clone itself: This same CDR3 is encoded by further DNA sequences in the sample. The chain combines TRBV5-1 with TRBJ1-1; D gene ambiguous. Trimming left V 2 bases short and J 1 base short, with 6 bases between. Germline loops: CDR1 SGHRS, CDR2 YFSETQ. There are 13 residues in the CDR3. In DNA, the CDR3 is TGCGCCAGCAGCTTAAACAGGAACACTGAAGCTTTCTTT. Translation: CASSLNRNTEAFF.

This chain uses TRBV29-1 with TRBJ1-4; a possible D gene is TRBD1 (5 bases). From germline, CDR1 is SQVTM and CDR2 ANQGSEA. Between the trimmed V and J ends, which lost 7 bases and 5 bases, there was a span of 8 bases. The CDR3 contains 11 residues. Here the CDR3 reads CSGYRNEKLFF. The CDR3 nucleotides are TGCAGCGGCTACAGGAATGAAAAACTGTTTTTT.

Comments on this clone: Other nucleotide sequences from this sample produce the same CDR3. The genes are TRBV19 and TRBJ2-3; 9 nucleotides line up with TRBD2. Trimming at V came to 5 bases and at J to 0 bases, leaving 6 bases not matched to a gene. This CDR3 is built from 16 residues. The germline V gene has CDR1 LNHDA and CDR2 SQIVND (reference sequence). CDR3 nucleotides: TGTGCCAGTAGTCCAAGACTAGCGGTTAGCACAGATACGCAGTATTTT. Translating gives CASSPRLAVSTDTQYF.

The chain carries TRBV4-1 and TRBJ1-1; weak D call: TRBD1 (5 bases). This CDR3 is 15 amino acids long. CDR1 and CDR2 from the germline V gene are MGHRA and YSYEKL. Trimming took off 4 bases at V and 5 bases at J, with 17 bases between the two ends. CDR3 amino acids: CASSPAPDRITEAFF. The CDR3 DNA is TGCGCCAGCAGCCCAGCTCCTGACAGAATTACTGAAGCTTTCTTT.

This rearrangement joins TRBV5-1 to TRBJ1-4; 7 bases are shared with TRBD1. The CDR3 covers 16 residues. Trimming cost V 4 bases and J 7 bases; bases outside gene matches: 13. The germline V gene has CDR1 SGHRS and CDR2 YFSETQ. CDR3 DNA sequence: TGCGCCAGCAGCCCGGGGGAGGACAGGTTTGGTGAAAAACTGTTTTTT. This sequence encodes CASSPGEDRFGEKLFF.

V usage is TRBV7-9 and J usage is TRBJ2-3; 11 bases line up with TRBD2. The CDR3 extends over 15 amino acids. The trim removed 6 bases at V and 5 bases at J, leaving 7 bases unmatched. CDR1 SEHNR and CDR2 FQNEAQ come from the germline V gene (reference sequence). The DNA for the CDR3 is TGTGCCAGCAGTGTTAGCGGGGGGGCGCAAGATACGCAGTATTTT. Residues: CASSVSGGAQDTQYF.

V usage is TRBV20-1 and J usage is TRBJ1-5; D is unresolved. CDR3 length equals 14 residues. V was shortened by 3 bases and J by 2 bases, with 11 bases between the two germline ends. CDR1 is DFQATT and CDR2 is SNEGSKA in the germline V gene (reference sequence). This chain's CDR3 is CSASWVAGNQPQHF. The CDR3, as DNA: TGCAGTGCTAGTTGGGTAGCAGGCAATCAGCCCCAGCATTTT.

The rearrangement links TRBV6-1 to TRBJ1-3; 7 bases align to TRBD1. The CDR3 is made up of 16 amino acids. Germline V gene lookup returns CDR1 MNHNS and CDR2 SASEGT. The J segment lost 0 bases and the V segment lost 4 bases, leaving 6 bases of the junction unmatched. This CDR3 reads CASSVRGVSSGNTIYF. The CDR3 nucleotides are TGTGCCAGCAGTGTCAGGGGGGTGAGCTCTGGAAACACCATATATTTT.

The chain uses TRBV9 and TRBJ2-7; 10 nucleotides align to TRBD1. The trim removed 4 bases at V and 6 bases at J, leaving 10 bases unmatched. The CDR3 is 15 amino acids. The germline V gene has CDR1 SGDLS and CDR2 YYNGEE. The CDR3, as DNA: TGTGCCAGCAGCCCAGAGGGGACAGGGGTAGGCGAGCAGTACTTC. Translated: CASSPEGTGVGEQYF.

This sequence joins TRBV9 and TRBJ2-1; TRBD2 aligns across 9 bases. CDR1 is SGDLS and CDR2 is YYNGEE in the germline V gene. Trimming took 3 bases from V and 6 from J; bases not matched to a gene: 4. This CDR3 has 14 residues. The CDR3 loop reads CASSAGTSRNEQFF. CDR3 nucleotides: TGTGCCAGCAGCGCCGGGACTAGCCGCAATGAGCAGTTCTTC.

In nucleotides, the CDR3 is TGCAGCGTTGCCAGGGACTCTGCTGGAAACACCATATATTTT. The encoded protein is CSVARDSAGNTIYF. The chain recombines TRBV29-1 with TRBJ1-3; TRBD1 might be the D (5 bases). V shed 4 bases and J shed 2 bases, with 12 bases lying between them. The CDR3 covers 14 residues. CDR1 and CDR2 (germline): SQVTM, ANQGSEA.

The chain has TRBV2 and TRBJ1-5; no definite D call. V dropped 6 bases and J dropped 2 bases, with 14 bases sitting between them. CDR3 size: 15 residues. Looked up from germline, CDR1 is SNHLY and CDR2 is FYNNEI. The CDR3 nucleotides are TGTGCCAGCAGCCAGCTCCCCGGGGGCAATCAGCCCCAGCATTTT. Amino acid sequence: CASSQLPGGNQPQHF.

The V and J genes are TRBV29-1 and TRBJ2-3, with 7 bases fitting TRBD1. The CDR3 totals 17 residues. V lost 6 bases and J lost 0; bases outside the gene matches: 15. Germline V CDR1 and CDR2: SQVTM, ANQGSEA. CDR3 sequence (DNA): TGCAGCGTCCCCCCGGACAGGAGAACAACTAGCACAGATACGCAGTATTTT. This translates into CSVPPDRRTTSTDTQYF.

This clone was seen once. The chain combines TRBV9 with TRBJ1-2; D remains unclear. V was shortened by 0 bases and J by 4 bases, with 7 bases between the two germline ends. The CDR3 is 13 residues long. Germline V gene lookup returns CDR1 SGDLS and CDR2 YYNGEE. The CDR3 sequence: CASSVAPPYGYTF. The CDR3 DNA reads TGTGCCAGCAGCGTAGCTCCCCCCTATGGCTACACCTTC.

The chain carries TRBV6-5 and TRBJ1-1; 9 nucleotides agree with TRBD1. The CDR3 totals 14 residues. The V and J ends lost 6 bases and 4 bases, in that order; junction bases with no gene match: 6. Germline V gene sequence: CDR1 MNHEY, CDR2 SVGAGI. This CDR3 is CASRGQGSVTEAFF. The CDR3 nucleotides read TGTGCCAGCAGGGGACAGGGATCGGTCACTGAAGCTTTCTTT.

This chain connects TRBV6-5 to TRBJ1-3, with 7 bases fitting TRBD1. The CDR3 totals 13 residues. Germline trimming cut 8 bases from V and 9 bases from J; bases unmatched to any gene: 10. Germline CDR1 is MNHEY and CDR2 is SVGAGI. The CDR3 coding sequence is TGTGCCAGCGCGAATTGGGACAGCTTCACCATATATTTT. This codes for CASANWDSFTIYF.

The chain carries TRBV27 and TRBJ1-5, with D possibly matching TRBD1 (6 bases). The CDR3 is made up of 19 amino acids. The germline CDR1 and CDR2 sequences are MNHEY and SMNVEV (reference sequence). Trimming left V 2 bases short and J 0 bases short, with 20 bases between. The CDR3 nucleotides read TGTGCCAGCAGTTTAAGGGTCTCGGGGGGCTCGTTTAGCAATCAGCCCCAGCATTTT. This sequence encodes CASSLRVSGGSFSNQPQHF.

This sequence joins TRBV7-6 and TRBJ2-3; TRBD2 matches at 7 bases. The CDR3 is 16 residues long. Germline lookup yields CDR1 SGHVS and CDR2 FNYEAQ. The V gene end was trimmed by 3 bases and the J gene end by 1 base; junction bases not matched to a gene: 7. CDR3 sequence (DNA): TGTGCCAGCAGCTTTACCACGGCGGGAGGCACAGATACGCAGTATTTT. Protein: CASSFTTAGGTDTQYF.

This clone came up once. The rearrangement joins TRBV28 to TRBJ2-1; tentatively, D is TRBD2 (5 bases). With 6 bases removed from V and 6 bases from J, the gap between germline ends came to 12 bases. The CDR3 sequence is 13 residues long. The germline gives CDR1 MDHEN, CDR2 SYDVKM. In DNA, the CDR3 is TGTGCCAGCAGCTTTACCCTAGCCAATGAGCAGTTCTTC. Its protein product is CASSFTLANEQFF.

The chain combines TRBV10-2 with TRBJ1-3; D might be TRBD1 (6 bases). The CDR3 runs to 16 residues. CDR1 and CDR2 (germline): WSHSY, SAAADI. Trimming left V 8 bases short and J 1 base short, with 18 bases between. The CDR3 is CASSVVGQQSGNTIYF. CDR3 in DNA: TGCGCCAGCTCAGTCGTCGGACAGCAATCTGGAAACACCATATATTTT.

The chain has TRBV6-5 and TRBJ2-7, with 9 bases lining up with TRBD1. This CDR3 has 12 amino acids. Germline V gene lookup returns CDR1 MNHEY and CDR2 SVGAGI. The ends lost 11 bases at V and 2 bases at J; junction bases unmatched: 4. CDR3 in DNA: TGTGCCGTGGGACAGGGAACCTACGAGCAGTACTTC. This gives the protein CAVGQGTYEQYF.

Remarks on this clone: Other DNA sequences within the sample encode an identical CDR3. The chain couples TRBV5-1 to TRBJ1-5; 7 positions agree with TRBD1. There are 15 residues in the CDR3. CDR1 is SGHRS and CDR2 is YFSETQ in the germline V gene. V dropped 0 bases and J dropped 2; count of bases not matched to a gene: 2. This CDR3 is CASSLGQGGNQPQHF. As DNA, the CDR3 is TGCGCCAGCAGCTTGGGGCAGGGGGGCAATCAGCCCCAGCATTTT.

This rearrangement joins TRBV18 to TRBJ2-1, with TRBD1 matching over 9 bases. CDR1 and CDR2 (germline): KGHSH, LQKENI. V lost 2 bases to trimming and J lost 1 base; unmatched junction nucleotides: 9. The CDR3 runs to 18 residues. CDR3 loop: CASSPYLVGTGSYNEQFF. The CDR3 DNA reads TGTGCCAGCTCACCATATTTAGTCGGGACAGGGTCCTACAATGAGCAGTTCTTC.

V is TRBV4-1 and J is TRBJ2-1; TRBD2 aligns across 8 bases. CDR3 length: 16 amino acids. Germline-derived CDR1 and CDR2 are MGHRA and YSYEKL. With V trimmed by 4 bases and J by 3 bases, 8 bases remained unmatched. The CDR3 here is CASSRISLAGYNEQFF. The CDR3 nucleotides read TGCGCCAGCAGCCGAATCTCCCTAGCGGGCTACAATGAGCAGTTCTTC.

This clone was detected once. The CDR3 loop reads CASSAGMVGQPQHF. CDR3 DNA sequence: TGTGCCAGCAGCGCAGGGATGGTGGGACAGCCCCAGCATTTT. The chain uses TRBV9 and TRBJ1-5; TRBD1 is a possible D gene (5 bases). Trimming took 3 bases from V and 7 from J, leaving 14 bases between them. The CDR3 contains 14 residues. Germline-derived CDR1 and CDR2 are SGDLS and YYNGEE.

This CDR3 is CASGLAGQTGEGYGYTF. The CDR3 nucleotides read TGTGCTAGTGGTTTGGCTGGGCAGACAGGGGAAGGCTATGGCTACACCTTC. V and J are TRBV12-5 and TRBJ1-2; 8 positions match TRBD1. V lost 1 base, J lost 4 bases, and 11 bases stayed unmatched. This CDR3 comprises 17 residues. CDR1 is LGHNT and CDR2 is FRNRAP in the germline V gene.

The rearrangement links TRBV18 to TRBJ1-2, with D unresolved. The CDR3 length is 12 residues. Germline V CDR1 and CDR2: KGHSH, LQKENI. Trimming removed 1 base at V and 6 bases at J, with 6 bases between. The CDR3 DNA reads as TGTGCCAGCTCACCACGCGAGCATGGCTACACCTTC. Translating gives CASSPREHGYTF.

The CDR3 region is CASSLAAGGHETQYF. The CDR3 nucleotides are TGTGCCAGCAGCTTAGCTGCGGGGGGCCACGAGACCCAGTACTTC. V gene TRBV7-6 combines with J gene TRBJ2-5, with 8 nucleotides matching TRBD2. With 0 bases clipped from V and 5 bases from J, the junction kept 5 bases outside the gene matches. Per germline, CDR1 SGHVS and CDR2 FNYEAQ. This CDR3 is 15 amino acids long. Looking up the rest from reference TRBV7-6 and TRBJ2-5 gives the full variable domain: GAGVSQSPRYKVTKRGQDVALRCDPISGHVSLYWYRQALGQGPEFLTYFNYEAQQDKSGLPNDRFSAERPEGSISTLTIQRTEQRDSAMYRCASSLAAGGHETQYFGPGTRLLVL.

The genes are TRBV7-9 and TRBJ2-2, with 7 bases that match TRBD2. CDR1 and CDR2 (germline): SEHNR, FQNEAQ (reference sequence). The V and J ends lost 5 bases and 3 bases, in that order; junction bases with no gene match: 9. The CDR3 totals 16 residues. The CDR3 DNA sequence: TGTGCCAGCAGCCCAGGGAGGGGAAGGGACACCGGGGAGCTGTTTTTT. Translation gives CASSPGRGRDTGELFF. Drawing the rest from reference TRBV7-9 and TRBJ2-2, the complete variable domain is DTGVSQNPRHKITKRGQNVTFRCDPISEHNRLYWYRQTLGQGPEFLTYFQNEAQLEKSRLLSDRFSAERPKGSFSTLEIQRTEQGDSAMYLCASSPGRGRDTGELFFGEGSRLTVL.